Listed here are 24 T cell receptor beta chains from one sample, sequenced in a study of blood T cell repertoires in COVID-19 (TCRdb year 2020). Libraries were built with the immunoSEQ multiplex PCR assay. As stored in TCRdb, this immuneACCESS dataset retains in-frame rearrangements with V and J assigned. A fraction of the clones does not appear; measured against another copy, unresolved V genes explain less than half of the discrepancy, and the remainder lacks a known reason. The sample contains fewer than 500,000 clones, approximately 90% of them found a single time. The biggest ten clones account for roughly 0.78% of the sample. Sequenced sample: peripheral blood. All receptors derive from a young man with COVID-19, enrolled during active disease.

The chain joins TRBV3-1 (or the pseudogene TRBV3-2) to TRBJ2-5, with 7 bases fitting TRBD1. This CDR3 contains 16 residues. Germline CDR1 reads LGHDT; CDR2 reads YNNKEL (reference sequence). Germline trimming cut 0 bases from V and 2 bases from J; bases unmatched to any gene: 6. CDR3 sequence: CASSQDPGTAQETQYF. The CDR3 DNA is TGTGCCAGCAGCCAAGACCCCGGGACAGCGCAAGAGACCCAGTACTTC.

The chain uses TRBV2 and TRBJ1-3; D not resolved. In germline, CDR1 is SNHLY, CDR2 FYNNEI. The CDR3 has 14 residues. The V gene lost 3 bases and the J gene lost 3 bases, with 9 bases spanning the gap. CDR3 region: CASSDAGNGNTIYF. The CDR3, as DNA: TGTGCCAGCAGTGATGCGGGGAATGGAAACACCATATATTTT.

This chain connects TRBV2 to TRBJ2-5, with D possibly being TRBD1 (6 bases). CDR3 length equals 15 residues. Trimming cost V 3 bases and J 1 base, with 12 bases left between them. In germline, CDR1 is SNHLY, CDR2 FYNNEI. The CDR3 DNA follows: TGTGCCAGCAGTGACCAGGGGAGCGTCCAAGAGACCCAGTACTTC. Amino acids: CASSDQGSVQETQYF.

The CDR3 here is CASSLGSSGRLEQFF. In DNA form, the CDR3 reads TGTGCCAGCAGCTTAGGTTCTAGCGGGCGTCTTGAGCAGTTCTTC. The rearrangement links TRBV5-4 to TRBJ2-1, with 8 bases matching TRBD2. J was trimmed by 9 bases and V by 2 bases; bases with no gene match: 10. Germline CDR1 reads SGHNT; CDR2 reads YYREEE (reference sequence). The CDR3 runs 15 residues.

The rearrangement joins TRBV3-1 (or the pseudogene TRBV3-2) to TRBJ2-2; 7 positions agree with TRBD2. CDR1 and CDR2 (germline): LGHDT, YNNKEL (reference sequence). V trimming: 4 bases; J trimming: 7 bases; junction bases outside the gene matches: 15. The CDR3 has 17 residues. CDR3 region: CASSLLSGAVYIGELFF. The CDR3 coding sequence is TGTGCCAGCAGCCTTTTGAGCGGGGCCGTATATATCGGGGAGCTGTTTTTT.

The chain carries TRBV5-5 and TRBJ2-7; D remains ambiguous. The CDR3 spans 13 residues. From germline, CDR1 is SGHKS and CDR2 YYEKEE (reference sequence). V lost 7 bases and J 0 bases, leaving 11 bases between the germline ends. The CDR3 region has the DNA TGTGCCAGCGATCCCACATCCTCCTACGAGCAGTACTTC. This translates into CASDPTSSYEQYF.

The chain has TRBV6-2 or TRBV6-3 and TRBJ2-6, with TRBD2 matching over 10 bases. The CDR3 length is 18 residues. Germline V lookup: CDR1 MNHEY, CDR2 SVGEGT. With 0 bases clipped from V and 1 base from J, the junction kept 3 bases outside the gene matches. CDR3 sequence (DNA): TGTGCCAGCAGTTACTCGGGGACTAGCGCTTCTGGGGCCAACGTCCTGACTTTC. As protein: CASSYSGTSASGANVLTF.

This rearrangement joins TRBV28 to TRBJ2-7; D might be TRBD2 (5 bases). Trimming left V 3 bases short and J 3 bases short, with 12 bases between. Germline-derived CDR1 and CDR2 are MDHEN and SYDVKM. There are 14 residues in the CDR3. The CDR3 DNA follows: TGTGCCAGCAGTTTGGGTAGCGCTCTCTACGAGCAGTACTTC. Its protein product is CASSLGSALYEQYF. Full variable domain (outside the CDR3, taken from reference TRBV28 and TRBJ2-7): DVKVTQSSRYLVKRTGEKVFLECVQDMDHENMFWYRQDPGLGLRLIYFSYDVKMKEKGDIPEGYSVSREKKERFSLILESASTNQTSMYLCASSLGSALYEQYFGPGTRLTVT.

In this sample, this clone turned up once. V and J are TRBV6-5 and TRBJ2-3; the D is unclear. The CDR3 contains 11 residues. Germline-derived CDR1 and CDR2 are MNHEY and SVGAGI. Trimming cost V 5 bases and J 4 bases, with 4 bases left between them. DNA of the CDR3: TGTGCCAGCAGTCGAGCAGATACGCAGTATTTT. It encodes CASSRADTQYF.

V is TRBV6-1 and J is TRBJ2-7; 7 nucleotides align to TRBD1. The CDR3 is made up of 16 amino acids. Germline CDR1 is MNHNS and CDR2 is SASEGT. J gave up 4 bases and V 4 bases, and 13 bases lay outside the gene matches. The CDR3 here is CASSGVRQGILYEQYF. The CDR3 bases are TGTGCCAGCAGTGGAGTACGACAGGGTATATTATACGAGCAGTACTTC.

The chain has TRBV2 and TRBJ2-3; TRBD2 aligns across 7 bases. In germline, CDR1 is SNHLY, CDR2 FYNNEI. This CDR3 has 12 amino acids. The V and J ends lost 6 bases and 5 bases, in that order; junction bases with no gene match: 2. CDR3 amino acids: CASRTSLDTQYF. CDR3 nucleotides: TGTGCCAGCAGGACTAGCCTAGATACGCAGTATTTT.

The chain links TRBV9 to TRBJ2-5; 7 positions agree with TRBD1. The CDR3 is 16 amino acids. Trimming took 0 bases from V and 1 from J; bases not matched to a gene: 6. The germline V gene encodes CDR1 SGDLS and CDR2 YYNGEE. In nucleotides, the CDR3 is TGTGCCAGCAGCGTAGGTTCCGGACAGGTCCAAGAGACCCAGTACTTC. Protein sequence: CASSVGSGQVQETQYF.

This rearrangement joins TRBV2 to TRBJ2-1; D perhaps matches TRBD1 (5 bases). V lost 1 base and J 1 base, leaving 8 bases between the germline ends. The CDR3 is made up of 15 amino acids. Germline V gene lookup returns CDR1 SNHLY and CDR2 FYNNEI. The CDR3 protein is CASSEGAGSYNEQFF. CDR3 sequence (DNA): TGTGCCAGCAGTGAAGGGGCAGGGTCCTACAATGAGCAGTTCTTC.

V gene TRBV19 combines with J gene TRBJ1-2; possible D gene TRBD1, 6 bases. Trimming shortened V by 6 bases and J by 5 bases, and 25 bases separated the two germline ends. CDR3 length: 17 residues. Germline values: CDR1 LNHDA, CDR2 SQIVND (reference sequence). The DNA of the CDR3 is TGTGCCAGTAGGGGGGCCCATGGGGAACCCGAGGAATATGGCTACACCTTC. Its protein is CASRGAHGEPEEYGYTF.

This sequence joins TRBV15 and TRBJ1-1; D may be TRBD1 (6 bases). V was trimmed by 0 bases and J by 1 base, leaving 12 bases between them. In germline, CDR1 is LNHNV, CDR2 YYDKDF (reference sequence). The CDR3 spans 16 residues. The CDR3 nucleotides read TGTGCCACCAGCAGAGATTGGGGGCGTGGGAACACTGAAGCTTTCTTT. Amino acids: CATSRDWGRGNTEAFF.

The gene calls are TRBV18 and TRBJ2-1, with no clear D. The ends were cut back, 6 bases at V and 8 bases at J, with 14 bases in the middle. The CDR3 loop spans 13 amino acids. CDR1 is KGHSH and CDR2 is LQKENI in the germline V gene. CDR3 amino acids: CASSSILLYEQFF. The CDR3 DNA reads as TGTGCCAGCTCTTCGATTTTACTCTATGAGCAGTTCTTC.

The J gene is TRBJ1-2, the V gene TRBV4-2; no firm D call. This CDR3 contains 15 residues. Germline V gives CDR1 LGHNA, CDR2 YNFKEQ. V lost 3 bases to trimming and J lost 0 bases, with 11 bases between them. The CDR3 DNA reads TGTGCCAGCAGCCACCTAGAAACTTCTAACTATGGCTACACCTTC. It specifies CASSHLETSNYGYTF.

V usage is TRBV3-1 (or the pseudogene TRBV3-2) and J usage is TRBJ2-4; D may be TRBD1 (6 bases). The CDR3 loop spans 14 amino acids. V was trimmed by 2 bases and J by 1 base, leaving 6 bases between them. The germline gives CDR1 LGHDT, CDR2 YNNKEL (reference sequence). The CDR3 nucleotides read TGTGCCAGCAGCCAACAGGGGGCCAAAAACATTCAGTACTTC. It translates to CASSQQGAKNIQYF.

The gene calls are TRBV11-2 and TRBJ2-2; D possibly corresponds to TRBD2 (6 bases). This CDR3 region has 16 residues. Germline CDR1 reads SGHAT; CDR2 reads FQNNGV. V shed 6 bases and J shed 4 bases, with 18 bases lying between them. Written as DNA, the CDR3 is TGTGCCAGCAGTCCTTCTAGCGCGCCGGGCACCGGGGAGCTGTTTTTT. Its protein is CASSPSSAPGTGELFF.

Only one count was recorded for this clone. The chain employs TRBV2 and TRBJ2-7, with TRBD1 as a possible D gene (6 bases). Germline V lookup: CDR1 SNHLY, CDR2 FYNNEI. This CDR3 is 11 amino acids long. V shed 7 bases and J shed 3 bases, with 7 bases lying between them. CDR3 protein: CASKQGYEQYF. The CDR3 DNA reads as TGTGCCAGCAAACAGGGCTACGAGCAGTACTTC.

The V and J genes are TRBV11-3 and TRBJ2-7; D is possibly TRBD2 (6 bases). The CDR3 contains 13 residues. Germline V gives CDR1 SGHNT, CDR2 YENEEA. Trimming removed 1 base at V and 2 bases at J, with 6 bases between. CDR3 nucleotide sequence: TGTGCCAGCAGCTTAGCGGGGGCCTACGAGCAGTACTTC. Translation: CASSLAGAYEQYF.

With regard to this clone: The sample holds other DNA sequences that translate to the same CDR3. The chain combines TRBV24-1 with TRBJ2-4; tentative D call: TRBD2 (5 bases). Trimming cost V 4 bases and J 0 bases, with 9 bases left between them. The CDR3 covers 15 residues. CDR1 is KGHDR, CDR2 SFDVKD, per germline. In DNA form, the CDR3 reads TGTGCCACCAGTGAAGGAGGTGGAGCCAAAAACATTCAGTACTTC. The encoded protein is CATSEGGGAKNIQYF.

The chain recombines TRBV11-2 with TRBJ1-1; D gene ambiguous. The germline V gene has CDR1 SGHAT and CDR2 FQNNGV. V gave up 1 base and J gave up 5 bases, with 14 bases separating them. The CDR3 runs to 15 residues. CDR3 region: CASSLGRVGGTEAFF. The CDR3 nucleotides are TGTGCCAGCAGCTTAGGGAGGGTAGGAGGGACTGAAGCTTTCTTT.

The gene calls are TRBV7-9 and TRBJ1-3; the match to TRBD1 covers 7 bases. Germline V gene sequence: CDR1 SEHNR, CDR2 FQNEAQ (reference sequence). This CDR3 has 14 residues. The J segment lost 3 bases and the V segment lost 6 bases, leaving 5 bases of the junction unmatched. The CDR3 DNA reads as TGTGCCAGCAGTGAGCAGGGGGGTGGAAACACCATATATTTT. Its translation: CASSEQGGGNTIYF.